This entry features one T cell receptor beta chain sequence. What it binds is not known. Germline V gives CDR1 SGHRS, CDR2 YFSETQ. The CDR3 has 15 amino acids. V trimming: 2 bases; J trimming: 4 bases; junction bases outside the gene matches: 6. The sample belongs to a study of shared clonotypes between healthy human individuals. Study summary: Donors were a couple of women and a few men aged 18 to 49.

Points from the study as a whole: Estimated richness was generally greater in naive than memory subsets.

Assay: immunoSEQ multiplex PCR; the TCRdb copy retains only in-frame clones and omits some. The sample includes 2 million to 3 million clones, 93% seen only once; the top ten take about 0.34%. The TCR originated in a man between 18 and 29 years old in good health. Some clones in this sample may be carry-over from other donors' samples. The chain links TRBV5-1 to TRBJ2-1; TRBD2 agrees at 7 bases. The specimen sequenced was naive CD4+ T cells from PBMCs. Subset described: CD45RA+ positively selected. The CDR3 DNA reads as TGCGCCAGCAGCTTACACCTAGCGGATTACAATGAGCAGTTCTTC. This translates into CASSLHLADYNEQFF.